These 12 T cell receptor beta chains came from one sample sequenced in a study. MiXCR, run by TCRdb on the RT-PCR reads, gives a single entry per CDR3 protein. Counted here are about 700,000 distinct CDR3 sequences, about 14% occurring once; the ten biggest clones make up roughly 3.6%. The sequenced sample consisted of memory CD4+ T cells from blood. These receptors were taken from a female donor in good health, serving as a healthy control.

This clonotype showed up many times. The genes are TRBV12-3 or TRBV12-4 and TRBJ2-3, with TRBD1 identical over 10 bases. V dropped 3 bases and J dropped 5; count of bases not matched to a gene: 8. The CDR3 is made up of 16 amino acids. For the CDR3, the DNA is TGTGCCAGCAGTTTTTCTGACAGGGGGCCTGGAGATACGCAGTATTTT. Residues: CASSFSDRGPGDTQYF.

This clonotype was seen more than once but under ten times. CDR3 nucleotides: TGTGCCAGCAGCGAAGGACAGAAAGCTTTCTTT. Translated, it gives CASSEGQKAFF. The chain recombines TRBV6-5 with TRBJ1-1, with D maybe TRBD1 (6 bases). This CDR3 region has 11 residues. V lost 6 bases, J lost 9 bases, and 11 bases lay in between. Per germline, CDR1 MNHEY and CDR2 SVGAGI.

This clonotype was counted ten times or more. The chain has TRBV6-5 and TRBJ2-6; TRBD1 agrees at 9 bases. This CDR3 contains 20 residues. Germline CDR1 MNHEY, CDR2 SVGAGI. V shed 0 bases and J 0 bases; nucleotides not matched to a gene: 9. CDR3 sequence (DNA): TGTGCCAGCAGTTACTCGATACCGGGACAGGGTAGCTCTGGGGCCAACGTCCTGACTTTC. Its translation: CASSYSIPGQGSSGANVLTF.

This clonotype occurred a few times. The CDR3 sequence: CASSFLDVTYEQYF. The CDR3 region has the DNA TGTGCCAGCAGCTTTCTGGACGTAACCTACGAGCAGTACTTC. The rearrangement joins TRBV7-2 to TRBJ2-7; D is undetermined. V was clipped by 3 bases and J by 2 bases, with 11 bases between them. Germline assignment: CDR1 SGHTA and CDR2 FQGNSA. The CDR3 runs 14 residues.

The chain links TRBV6-5 to TRBJ1-2; possible D gene TRBD1, 5 bases. This CDR3 region has 17 residues. With 2 bases removed from V and 5 bases from J, the gap between germline ends came to 21 bases. The germline V gene has CDR1 MNHEY and CDR2 SVGAGI. The CDR3 here is CASSYDPTTGAYYGYTF. The DNA for the CDR3 is TGTGCCAGCAGTTACGACCCAACAACAGGAGCCTATTATGGCTACACCTTC.

This chain links TRBV20-1 with TRBJ2-3; D gene uncertain. Trimming pared 2 bases from V and 5 bases from J, leaving 29 bases between. CDR3 length: 19 residues. Germline V gene lookup returns CDR1 DFQATT and CDR2 SNEGSKA (reference sequence). DNA of the CDR3: TGCAGTGCTAGACCCCGGGCCACGAGCCAACTACCCTCTAGAGATACGCAGTATTTT. Its translation is CSARPRATSQLPSRDTQYF.

The rearrangement links TRBV18 to TRBJ2-5; possibly TRBD1 for D (7 bases). The V end was cut by 1 base, the J end by 5 bases, with 14 bases between. The CDR3 covers 15 residues. The V gene's germline CDR1 is KGHSH and CDR2 LQKENI. The CDR3 region is CASSPQEGAGETQYF. The CDR3, as DNA: TGTGCCAGCTCACCACAGGAGGGGGCAGGGGAGACCCAGTACTTC.

This clonotype was seen a handful of times. The chain couples TRBV3-1 to TRBJ2-7, with D hard to call. The CDR3 length is 12 residues. The ends were cut back, 4 bases at V and 6 bases at J, with 10 bases in the middle. CDR1 is LGHDT, CDR2 YNNKEL, per germline (reference sequence). CDR3 nucleotides: TGTGCCAGCAGCCCCTCCGGTCCCGAGCAGTACTTC. Amino acid sequence: CASSPSGPEQYF.

This clonotype came up a few times. This chain links TRBV6-2 or TRBV6-3 with TRBJ2-7, with 9 bases fitting TRBD1. The germline V gene has CDR1 MNHEY and CDR2 SVGEGT. This CDR3 contains 17 residues. V trimming: 7 bases; J trimming: 5 bases; junction bases outside the gene matches: 18. The CDR3 protein is CASTQPPRTGERNEQYF. CDR3 bases: TGTGCCAGCACACAGCCTCCCCGGACAGGGGAAAGGAACGAGCAGTACTTC.

This clonotype was recorded at least ten times. The J gene is TRBJ2-5, the V gene TRBV12-3 or TRBV12-4; 7 bases match TRBD1. The V gene end was trimmed by 6 bases and the J gene end by 4 bases; junction bases not matched to a gene: 11. The CDR3 covers 15 residues. The CDR3 nucleotides are TGTGCCAGCAGCCCCGACAGGGTAGAGGGAGAGACCCAGTACTTC. Amino acid sequence: CASSPDRVEGETQYF.

V usage is TRBV20-1 and J usage is TRBJ2-1; TRBD1 matches 10 bases. Germline loops: CDR1 DFQATT, CDR2 SNEGSKA (reference sequence). CDR3 length: 14 amino acids. V lost 1 base to trimming and J lost 4 bases; unmatched junction nucleotides: 1. The CDR3 DNA sequence: TGCAGTGCTAGAGGGGACAGGGGATACAATGAGCAGTTCTTC. Encoded protein: CSARGDRGYNEQFF.

This clonotype came up many times. The V call is TRBV20-1, the J call TRBJ2-1, with 9 bases fitting TRBD2. Looked up from germline, CDR1 is DFQATT and CDR2 is SNEGSKA (reference sequence). V dropped 0 bases and J dropped 4; count of bases not matched to a gene: 7. The CDR3 spans 16 residues. CDR3 nucleotides: TGCAGTGCTAGAGAGCGGGGGCTAGCGGGATACAATGAGCAGTTCTTC. This codes for CSARERGLAGYNEQFF.